This passage covers 23 T cell receptor beta chains from one sample sequenced in a study of T-cell reconstitution after alpha-beta-depleted transplantation in children. Unique molecular identifiers were incorporated into the prepared TCRbeta library. In TCRdb, the PCR reads were re-called with MiXCR into one record per CDR3 protein. The table has about 200,000 distinct CDR3 sequences, around 5.9% seen once. The sequencing here drew on PBMCs, taken before TCRalphabeta/CD19-depleted stem cell transplant. The source is a girl under three years old with combined immunodeficiency, due to receive a stem cell transplant.

This clonotype was detected many times. The chain has TRBV5-6 and TRBJ1-1, with D maybe TRBD1 (5 bases). The CDR3 is 15 residues long. Germline V lookup: CDR1 SGHDT, CDR2 YYEEEE. Trimming left V 0 bases short and J 8 bases short, with 17 bases between. CDR3 region: CASSLGGGFLIEAFF. The CDR3 nucleotides are TGTGCCAGCAGCTTGGGGGGCGGCTTCCTTATAGAAGCTTTCTTT.

This rearrangement joins TRBV4-2 to TRBJ2-2, with a possible D match to TRBD1 (6 bases). V shed 8 bases and J shed 7 bases, with 17 bases lying between them. CDR1 is LGHNA and CDR2 is YNFKEQ in the germline V gene. The CDR3 covers 14 residues. Here the CDR3 reads CASGPGGLGGELFF. The CDR3 DNA follows: TGTGCCAGCGGCCCTGGGGGCCTGGGCGGGGAGCTGTTTTTT.

This clonotype was seen many times. The chain combines TRBV7-9 with TRBJ2-7; D possibly corresponds to TRBD1 (6 bases). The V gene's germline CDR1 is SEHNR and CDR2 FQNEAQ (reference sequence). The CDR3 contains 16 residues. Trimming removed 8 bases from V and 3 bases from J, with 23 bases in between. The CDR3 sequence: CASLRLTRAGDYEQYF. In DNA, the CDR3 is TGTGCCAGCTTGCGGCTTACTAGGGCAGGGGACTACGAGCAGTACTTC.

On this clonotype: A read error may produce the germline difference seen at one junction end. The rearrangement joins TRBV20-1 to TRBJ2-1, with 13 bases lining up with TRBD2. This CDR3 region has 19 residues. CDR1 is DFQATT, CDR2 SNEGSKA, per germline (reference sequence). The CDR3 here is CCARDLGTSGTVSYNEQFF. The CDR3 DNA reads as TGCTGTGCTAGAGATCTAGGGACTAGCGGGACAGTCTCCTACAATGAGCAGTTCTTC.

This clonotype was seen many times. The V and J genes are TRBV5-1 and TRBJ2-1; 8 bases map to TRBD1. V lost 2 bases and J lost 3; bases outside the gene matches: 7. CDR3 length: 16 residues. Looked up from germline, CDR1 is SGHRS and CDR2 is YFSETQ. This CDR3 reads CASSLLLDRDYNEQFF. In DNA, the CDR3 is TGCGCCAGCAGCTTACTCTTGGACAGGGACTACAATGAGCAGTTCTTC. The full variable domain, in which reference TRBV5-1 and TRBJ2-1 provide the parts outside the CDR3, is KAGVTQTPRYLIKTRGQQVTLSCSPISGHRSVSWYQQTPGQGLQFLFEYFSETQRNKGNFPGRFSGRQFSNSRSEMNVSTLELGDSALYLCASSLLLDRDYNEQFFGPGTRLTVL.

The table lists this clonotype with many counts. DNA of the CDR3: TGTGCCAGCAGTTACTCGGGGATATCTTTCTTT. It codes for CASSYSGISFF. This chain uses TRBV6-5 with TRBJ1-1; D unclear. Germline lookup yields CDR1 MNHEY and CDR2 SVGAGI. Trimming stripped 0 bases from V and 12 bases from J, with 8 bases between. This CDR3 comprises 11 residues.

This clonotype appeared many times. CDR3: CASSLMMLGGVNPYEQYF. Here the CDR3 DNA reads TGTGCCAGCAGCTTAATGATGCTGGGGGGAGTTAACCCCTACGAGCAGTACTTC. This rearrangement joins TRBV11-3 to TRBJ2-7, with D possibly matching TRBD2 (6 bases). Germline loops: CDR1 SGHNT, CDR2 YENEEA. The CDR3 length is 18 residues. Trimming removed 2 bases from V and 2 bases from J, with 22 bases in between.

This clonotype has ten or more counts. The gene calls are TRBV12-3 or TRBV12-4 and TRBJ1-4; TRBD1 matches at 7 bases. V lost 5 bases to trimming and J lost 8 bases; unmatched junction nucleotides: 17. There are 17 residues in the CDR3. Here the CDR3 reads CASSPSTRDSPREKLFF. The CDR3 nucleotides are TGTGCCAGCAGTCCAAGCACCCGGGACAGCCCACGGGAAAAACTGTTTTTT.

Ten or more counts support this clonotype. The J gene is TRBJ2-6, the V gene TRBV5-1; D may match TRBD1 or TRBD2 (5 bases each). There are 17 residues in the CDR3. From germline, CDR1 is SGHRS and CDR2 YFSETQ. V lost 0 bases to trimming and J lost 0 bases, with 10 bases between them. The CDR3: CASSLGDPSSGANVLTF. The CDR3 region has the DNA TGCGCCAGCAGCTTGGGGGACCCGAGCTCTGGGGCCAACGTCCTGACTTTC.

This clonotype was picked up many times. The chain is built from TRBV4-1 and TRBJ2-3; TRBD2 matches at 10 bases. The ends lost 0 bases at V and 5 bases at J; junction bases unmatched: 2. The CDR3 is 15 residues long. CDR1 MGHRA and CDR2 YSYEKL come from the germline V gene. The CDR3 is CASSQEAGGGDTQYF. The CDR3 nucleotides are TGCGCCAGCAGCCAAGAAGCGGGAGGGGGAGATACGCAGTATTTT.

There are many counts of this clonotype. V usage is TRBV4-3 and J usage is TRBJ2-3; the D is unclear. With 0 bases removed from V and 6 bases from J, the gap between germline ends came to 13 bases. Germline V gives CDR1 LGHNA, CDR2 YSLEER. The CDR3 covers 15 residues. The CDR3 loop is CASSQESALRDTQYF. The DNA for the CDR3 is TGCGCCAGCAGCCAAGAGTCCGCCCTGAGGGATACGCAGTATTTT.

This clonotype was observed many times. The chain recombines TRBV29-1 with TRBJ2-7; D possibly corresponds to TRBD1 (5 bases). V was pared by 6 bases and J by 3 bases, with 15 bases between. This CDR3 has 13 amino acids. Germline V gives CDR1 SQVTM, CDR2 ANQGSEA. The CDR3 region is CSVAGGADYEQYF. In DNA form, the CDR3 reads TGCAGCGTGGCCGGTGGGGCCGACTACGAGCAGTACTTC.

There are many counts of this clonotype. This rearrangement joins TRBV19 to TRBJ2-1; tentative D call: TRBD2 (6 bases). Trimming pared 6 bases from V and 7 bases from J, leaving 13 bases between. Germline values: CDR1 LNHDA, CDR2 SQIVND (reference sequence). The CDR3 is made up of 13 amino acids. DNA for the CDR3: TGTGCCAGTAGGCGGGACGGCGTAAATGAGCAGTTCTTC. Residues: CASRRDGVNEQFF.

This clonotype has at least ten counts. The V gene is TRBV13, the J gene TRBJ1-1; TRBD1 is a possible D gene (6 bases). CDR1 is PRHDT, CDR2 FYEKMQ, per germline (reference sequence). V was pared by 5 bases and J by 0 bases, with 16 bases between. The CDR3 runs to 16 residues. CDR3: CASSEGGQLMNTEAFF. CDR3 coding DNA: TGTGCCAGCAGCGAAGGGGGGCAGCTGATGAACACTGAAGCTTTCTTT.

There are many counts of this clonotype. The V gene is TRBV20-1, the J gene TRBJ2-3; TRBD2 matches at 7 bases. Germline lookup yields CDR1 DFQATT and CDR2 SNEGSKA (reference sequence). The CDR3 consists of 14 residues. Trimming took 6 bases from V and 1 from J; bases not matched to a gene: 7. DNA of the CDR3: TGCAGTGCCCCGAGGCTAGCGGGCACAGATACGCAGTATTTT. This encodes CSAPRLAGTDTQYF.

This clonotype was seen ten or more times. The chain couples TRBV7-2 to TRBJ2-1; tentative D call: TRBD2 (7 bases). Germline-derived CDR1 and CDR2 are SGHTA and FQGNSA. V lost 8 bases and J lost 3, with 17 bases in between. The CDR3 is made up of 15 amino acids. In DNA, the CDR3 is TGTGCCAGCCGCGGGGCGGGGGCCTTCTACAATGAGCAGTTCTTC. Encoded protein: CASRGAGAFYNEQFF.

The table lists this clonotype with many counts. V is TRBV28 and J is TRBJ1-4, with D possibly matching TRBD1 (6 bases). This CDR3 is 16 amino acids long. V was shortened by 7 bases and J by 5 bases, with 20 bases between the two germline ends. The germline V gene encodes CDR1 MDHEN and CDR2 SYDVKM. CDR3 nucleotide sequence: TGTGCCAGCACCCGGAGTGTTGGGGGGCTGAATGAAAAACTGTTTTTT. The encoded protein is CASTRSVGGLNEKLFF.

This clonotype has a count of ten or more. The genes are TRBV28 and TRBJ2-4; D is undetermined. Trimming took off 3 bases at V and 5 bases at J, with 5 bases between the two ends. Per germline, CDR1 MDHEN and CDR2 SYDVKM. The CDR3 spans 12 residues. CDR3 sequence: CASSFFQNIQYF. CDR3 DNA: TGTGCCAGCAGTTTCTTTCAAAACATTCAGTACTTC.

This clonotype has at least ten counts. The chain has TRBV19 and TRBJ2-3; D call uncertain. The CDR3 length is 15 residues. The germline V gene has CDR1 LNHDA and CDR2 SQIVND (reference sequence). V was pared by 3 bases and J by 2 bases, with 12 bases between. Written as DNA, the CDR3 is TGTGCCAGTAGTATTCTCCCCACTGACACAGATACGCAGTATTTT. Residues: CASSILPTDTDTQYF.

This clonotype was found many times. The chain recombines TRBV12-3 or TRBV12-4 with TRBJ2-1, with TRBD2 matching over 7 bases. This CDR3 comprises 15 residues. The junction had 7 bases not matched to a gene; V was cut back by 6 bases and J by 2 bases. The CDR3, as DNA: TGTGCCAGCAGCCGTTCCCGGGGGGCCTACAATGAGCAGTTCTTC. Its translation: CASSRSRGAYNEQFF.

This clonotype was seen repeatedly, ten times or more. The CDR3 nucleotides are TGTGCCAGCAGCACCCGTAGGGTAGCGACCACCGGGGAGCTGTTTTTT. Translated: CASSTRRVATTGELFF. J is TRBJ2-2 and V is TRBV7-8; a possible D gene is TRBD2 (5 bases). V lost 5 bases and J 4 bases, leaving 17 bases between the germline ends. The CDR3 contains 16 residues. Germline V lookup: CDR1 SGHVS, CDR2 FQNEAQ.

J is TRBJ2-7 and V is TRBV2; D may match TRBD1 or TRBD2 (5 bases each). Trimming removed 8 bases from V and 4 bases from J, with 24 bases in between. The V gene's germline CDR1 is SNHLY and CDR2 FYNNEI. This CDR3 is 16 amino acids long. In DNA form, the CDR3 reads TGTGCCAGCGGACCCGTTCAGCCTGGGGGTCTTTACGAGCAGTACTTC. Translating gives CASGPVQPGGLYEQYF.

There are many counts of this clonotype. V usage is TRBV29-1 and J usage is TRBJ1-4; TRBD1 agrees at 8 bases. Looked up from germline, CDR1 is SQVTM and CDR2 is ANQGSEA. V dropped 5 bases and J dropped 6; count of bases not matched to a gene: 8. This CDR3 has 14 residues. The CDR3, as DNA: TGCAGCGTTCGGGAAGGGACAGGTCATGAAAAACTGTTTTTT. It encodes CSVREGTGHEKLFF.